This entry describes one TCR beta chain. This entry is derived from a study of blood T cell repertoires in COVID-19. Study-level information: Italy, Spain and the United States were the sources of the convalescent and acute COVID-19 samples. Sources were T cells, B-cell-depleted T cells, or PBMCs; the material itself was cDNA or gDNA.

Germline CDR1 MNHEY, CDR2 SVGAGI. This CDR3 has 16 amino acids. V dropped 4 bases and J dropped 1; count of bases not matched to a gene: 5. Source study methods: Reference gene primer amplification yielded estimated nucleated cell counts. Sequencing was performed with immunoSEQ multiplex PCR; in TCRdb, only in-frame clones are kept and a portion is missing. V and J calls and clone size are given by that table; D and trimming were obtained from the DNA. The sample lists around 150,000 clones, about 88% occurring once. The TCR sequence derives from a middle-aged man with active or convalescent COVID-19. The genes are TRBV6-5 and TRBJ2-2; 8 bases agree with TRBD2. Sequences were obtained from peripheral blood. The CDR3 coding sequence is TGTGCCAGCAGTTCCCAGCGGGAGCGGAACACCGGGGAGCTGTTTTTT. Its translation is CASSSQRERNTGELFF.